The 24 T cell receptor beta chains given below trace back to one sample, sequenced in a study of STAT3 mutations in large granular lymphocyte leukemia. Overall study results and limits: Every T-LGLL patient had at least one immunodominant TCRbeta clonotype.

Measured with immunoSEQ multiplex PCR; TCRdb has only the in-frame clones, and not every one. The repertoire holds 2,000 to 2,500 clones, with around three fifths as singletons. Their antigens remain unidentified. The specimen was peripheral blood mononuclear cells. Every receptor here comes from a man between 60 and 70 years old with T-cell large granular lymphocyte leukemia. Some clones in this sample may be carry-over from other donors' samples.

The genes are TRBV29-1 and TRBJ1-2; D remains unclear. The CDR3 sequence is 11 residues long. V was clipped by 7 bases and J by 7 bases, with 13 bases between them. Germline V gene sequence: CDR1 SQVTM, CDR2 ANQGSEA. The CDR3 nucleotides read TGCAGCGGCCGGGGTTTGGGTGGCTACACCTTC. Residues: CSGRGLGGYTF.

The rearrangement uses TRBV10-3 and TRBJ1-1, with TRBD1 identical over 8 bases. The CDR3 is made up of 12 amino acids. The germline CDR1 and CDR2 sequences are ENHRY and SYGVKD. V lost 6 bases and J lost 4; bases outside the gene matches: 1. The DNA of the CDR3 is TGTGCCATCAGAACAGGGGGCACTGAAGCTTTCTTT. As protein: CAIRTGGTEAFF.

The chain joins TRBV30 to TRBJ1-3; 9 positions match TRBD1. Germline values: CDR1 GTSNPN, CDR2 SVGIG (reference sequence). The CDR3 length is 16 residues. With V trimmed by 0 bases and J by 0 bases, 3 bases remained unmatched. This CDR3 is CAWSVQGASSGNTIYF. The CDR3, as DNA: TGTGCCTGGAGTGTACAGGGGGCGAGCTCTGGAAACACCATATATTTT. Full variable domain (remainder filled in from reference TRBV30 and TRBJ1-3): SQTIHQWPATLVQPVGSPLSLECTVEGTSNPNLYWYRQAAGRGLQLLFYSVGIGQISSEVPQNLSASRPQDRQFILSSKKLLLSDSGFYLCAWSVQGASSGNTIYFGEGSWLTVV.

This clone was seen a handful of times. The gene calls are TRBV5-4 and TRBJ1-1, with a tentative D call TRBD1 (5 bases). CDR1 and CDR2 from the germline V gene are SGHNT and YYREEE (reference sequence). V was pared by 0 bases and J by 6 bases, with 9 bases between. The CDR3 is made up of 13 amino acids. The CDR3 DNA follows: TGTGCCAGCAGCTTGGCTGGGGGGTCTGAAGCTTTCTTT. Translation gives CASSLAGGSEAFF.

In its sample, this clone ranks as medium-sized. The CDR3 protein is CAWSVTPLGELFF. The CDR3 region has the DNA TGTGCCTGGAGTGTAACCCCCCTGGGGGAGCTGTTTTTT. The V call is TRBV30, the J call TRBJ2-2; D remains ambiguous. This CDR3 is 13 amino acids long. Germline values: CDR1 GTSNPN, CDR2 SVGIG (reference sequence). V was clipped by 0 bases and J by 8 bases, with 10 bases between them. Looking up the rest from reference TRBV30 and TRBJ2-2 gives the full variable domain: SQTIHQWPATLVQPVGSPLSLECTVEGTSNPNLYWYRQAAGRGLQLLFYSVGIGQISSEVPQNLSASRPQDRQFILSSKKLLLSDSGFYLCAWSVTPLGELFFGEGSRLTVL.

Here the CDR3 reads CASSLFGSTDTQYF. For the CDR3, the DNA is TGTGCCAGCAGCTTGTTTGGTAGCACAGATACGCAGTATTTT. The chain couples TRBV5-6 to TRBJ2-3; D is unresolved. The CDR3 runs 14 residues. Germline V gene data show CDR1 as SGHDT and CDR2 as YYEEEE. V shed 1 base and J shed 0 bases, with 6 bases lying between them.

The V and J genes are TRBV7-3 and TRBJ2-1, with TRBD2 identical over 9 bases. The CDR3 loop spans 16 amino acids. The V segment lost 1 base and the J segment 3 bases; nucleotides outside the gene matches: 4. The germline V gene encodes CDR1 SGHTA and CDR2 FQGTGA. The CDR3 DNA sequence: TGTGCCAGCAGCTTAATAGTTAGCGGGGGCTACAATGAGCAGTTCTTC. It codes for CASSLIVSGGYNEQFF.

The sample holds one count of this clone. CDR3 nucleotide sequence: TGTGCCAGCAGCGTATCCGACGGATACAATCAGCCCCAGCATTTT. Protein sequence: CASSVSDGYNQPQHF. The chain employs TRBV9 and TRBJ1-5; D is unclear. V dropped 1 base and J dropped 3 bases, with 11 bases sitting between them. Germline values: CDR1 SGDLS, CDR2 YYNGEE. This CDR3 region has 15 residues.

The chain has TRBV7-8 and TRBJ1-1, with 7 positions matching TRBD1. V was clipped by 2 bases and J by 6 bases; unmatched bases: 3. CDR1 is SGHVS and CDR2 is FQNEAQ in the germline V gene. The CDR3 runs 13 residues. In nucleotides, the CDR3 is TGTGCCAGCAGCTTACTAGGGGGCGCTGAAGCTTTCTTT. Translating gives CASSLLGGAEAFF.

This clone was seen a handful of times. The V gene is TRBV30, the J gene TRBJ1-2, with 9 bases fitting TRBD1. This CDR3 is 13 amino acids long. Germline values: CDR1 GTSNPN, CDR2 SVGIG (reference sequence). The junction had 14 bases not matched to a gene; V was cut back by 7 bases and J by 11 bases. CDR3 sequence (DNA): TGTGCCTCCTCCCCCGGGACAGGGAGACTTTACACCTTC. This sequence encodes CASSPGTGRLYTF.

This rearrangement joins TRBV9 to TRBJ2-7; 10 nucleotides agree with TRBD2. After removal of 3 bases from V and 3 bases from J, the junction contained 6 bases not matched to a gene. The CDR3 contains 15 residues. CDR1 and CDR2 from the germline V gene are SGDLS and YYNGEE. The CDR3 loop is CASSARSGGFYEQYF. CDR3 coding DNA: TGTGCCAGCAGCGCCCGTAGCGGGGGGTTCTACGAGCAGTACTTC.

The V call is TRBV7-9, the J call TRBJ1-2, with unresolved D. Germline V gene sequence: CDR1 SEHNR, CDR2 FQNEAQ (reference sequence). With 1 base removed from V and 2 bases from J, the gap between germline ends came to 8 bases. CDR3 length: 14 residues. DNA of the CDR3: TGTGCCAGCAGCTTAGGGTTTATAAACTATGGCTACACCTTC. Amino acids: CASSLGFINYGYTF.

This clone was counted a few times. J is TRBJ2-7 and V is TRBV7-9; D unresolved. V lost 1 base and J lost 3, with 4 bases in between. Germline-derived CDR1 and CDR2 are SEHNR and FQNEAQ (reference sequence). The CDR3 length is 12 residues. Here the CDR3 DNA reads TGTGCCAGCAGCTTAGTCGGCTACGAGCAGTACTTC. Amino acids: CASSLVGYEQYF.

CDR3 sequence: CASSLVGGSTRTQYF. As DNA, the CDR3 is TGTGCCAGCAGCTTAGTCGGGGGGTCGACTCGCACCCAGTACTTC. The rearrangement links TRBV7-9 to TRBJ2-5; 7 bases match TRBD2. Per germline, CDR1 SEHNR and CDR2 FQNEAQ (reference sequence). The CDR3 covers 15 residues. Trimming took 1 base from V and 8 from J; bases not matched to a gene: 10.

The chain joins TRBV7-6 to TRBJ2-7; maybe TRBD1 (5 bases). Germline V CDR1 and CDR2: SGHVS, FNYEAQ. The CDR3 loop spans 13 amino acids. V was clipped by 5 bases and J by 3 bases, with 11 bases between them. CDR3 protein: CASSAGPNYEQYF. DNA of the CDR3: TGTGCCAGCAGCGCAGGGCCCAACTACGAGCAGTACTTC.

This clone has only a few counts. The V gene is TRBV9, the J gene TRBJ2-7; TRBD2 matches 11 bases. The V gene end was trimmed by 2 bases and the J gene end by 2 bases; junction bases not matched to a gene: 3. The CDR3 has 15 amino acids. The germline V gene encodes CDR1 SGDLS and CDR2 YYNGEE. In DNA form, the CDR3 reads TGTGCCAGCAGCGTTAGCGGGGGGGCCCCCTACGAGCAGTACTTC. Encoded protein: CASSVSGGAPYEQYF.

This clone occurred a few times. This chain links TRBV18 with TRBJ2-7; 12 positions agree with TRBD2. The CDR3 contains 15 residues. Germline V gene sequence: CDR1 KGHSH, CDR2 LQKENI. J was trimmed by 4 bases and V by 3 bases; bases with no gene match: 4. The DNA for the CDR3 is TGTGCCAGCTCACCGCGGACTAGCGGGGTATACGAGCAGTACTTC. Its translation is CASSPRTSGVYEQYF.

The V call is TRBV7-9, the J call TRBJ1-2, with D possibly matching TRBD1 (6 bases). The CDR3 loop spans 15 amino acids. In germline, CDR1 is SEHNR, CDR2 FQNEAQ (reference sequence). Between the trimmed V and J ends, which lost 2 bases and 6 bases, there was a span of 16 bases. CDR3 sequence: CASSLFPGTWNGYTF. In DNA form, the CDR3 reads TGTGCCAGCAGCTTATTCCCCGGGACATGGAATGGCTACACCTTC.

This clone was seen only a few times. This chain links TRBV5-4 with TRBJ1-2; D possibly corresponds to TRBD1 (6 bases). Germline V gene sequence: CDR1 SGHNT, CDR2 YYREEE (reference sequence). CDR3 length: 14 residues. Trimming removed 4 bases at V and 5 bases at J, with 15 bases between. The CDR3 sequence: CASSPVGASYGYTF. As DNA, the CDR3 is TGTGCCAGCAGCCCGGTGGGGGCTTCTTATGGCTACACCTTC.

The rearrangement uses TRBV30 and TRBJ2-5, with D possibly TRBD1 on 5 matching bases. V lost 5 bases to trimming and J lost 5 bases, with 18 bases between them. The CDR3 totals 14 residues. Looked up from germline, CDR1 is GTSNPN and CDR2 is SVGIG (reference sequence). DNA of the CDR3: TGTGCCTGGGCCGGACATTTTGCCGGGGAGACCCAGTACTTC. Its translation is CAWAGHFAGETQYF.

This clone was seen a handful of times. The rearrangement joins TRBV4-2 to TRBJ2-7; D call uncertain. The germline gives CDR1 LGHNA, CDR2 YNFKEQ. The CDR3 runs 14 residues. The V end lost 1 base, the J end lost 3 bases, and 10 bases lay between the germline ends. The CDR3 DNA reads TGTGCCAGCAGCCAAGGGGGTTCTAGCTACGAGCAGTACTTC. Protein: CASSQGGSSYEQYF.

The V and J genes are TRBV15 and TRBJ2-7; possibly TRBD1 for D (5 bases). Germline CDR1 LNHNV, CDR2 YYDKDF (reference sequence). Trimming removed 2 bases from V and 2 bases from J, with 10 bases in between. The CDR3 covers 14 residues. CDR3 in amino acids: CATSRRGRTYEQYF. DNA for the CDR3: TGTGCCACCAGCAGAAGGGGTAGGACCTACGAGCAGTACTTC.

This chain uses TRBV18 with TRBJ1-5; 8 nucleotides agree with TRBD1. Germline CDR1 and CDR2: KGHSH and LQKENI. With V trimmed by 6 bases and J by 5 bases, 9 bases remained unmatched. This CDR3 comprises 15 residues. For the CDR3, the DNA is TGTGCCAGCTCTGCGACAGGGGCGGGCGATCAGCCCCAGCATTTT. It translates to CASSATGAGDQPQHF.

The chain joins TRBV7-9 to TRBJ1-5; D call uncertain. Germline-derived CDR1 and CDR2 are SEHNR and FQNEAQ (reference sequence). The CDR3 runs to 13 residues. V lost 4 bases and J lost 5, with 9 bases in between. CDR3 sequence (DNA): TGTGCCAGCAGCTCCGGGGTGGATCAGCCCCAGCATTTT. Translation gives CASSSGVDQPQHF.